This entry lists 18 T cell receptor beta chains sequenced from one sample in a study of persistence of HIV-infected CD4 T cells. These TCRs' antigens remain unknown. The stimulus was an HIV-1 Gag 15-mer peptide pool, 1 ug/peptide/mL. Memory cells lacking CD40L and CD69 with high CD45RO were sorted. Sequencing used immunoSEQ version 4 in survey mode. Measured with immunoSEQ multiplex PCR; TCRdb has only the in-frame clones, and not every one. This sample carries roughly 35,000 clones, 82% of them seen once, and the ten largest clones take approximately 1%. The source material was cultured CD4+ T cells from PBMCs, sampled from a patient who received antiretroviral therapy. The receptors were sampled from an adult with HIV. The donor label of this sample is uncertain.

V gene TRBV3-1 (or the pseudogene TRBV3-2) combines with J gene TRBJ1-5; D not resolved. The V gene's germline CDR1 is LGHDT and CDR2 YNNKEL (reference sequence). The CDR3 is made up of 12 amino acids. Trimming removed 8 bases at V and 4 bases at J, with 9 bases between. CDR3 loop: CASGQANQPQHF. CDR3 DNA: TGTGCCAGCGGGCAGGCTAATCAGCCCCAGCATTTT.

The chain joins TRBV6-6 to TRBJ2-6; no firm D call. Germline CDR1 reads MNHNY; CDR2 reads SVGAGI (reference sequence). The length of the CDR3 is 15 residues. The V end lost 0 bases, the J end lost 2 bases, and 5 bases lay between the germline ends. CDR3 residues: CASSYSRAGANVLTF. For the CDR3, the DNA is TGTGCCAGCAGTTACTCGCGTGCTGGGGCCAACGTCCTGACTTTC.

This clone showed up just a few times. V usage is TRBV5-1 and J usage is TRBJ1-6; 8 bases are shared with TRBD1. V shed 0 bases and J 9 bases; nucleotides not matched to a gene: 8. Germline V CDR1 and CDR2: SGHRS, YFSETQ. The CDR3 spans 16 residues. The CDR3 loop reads CASSLDTGGIGSPLHF. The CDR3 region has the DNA TGCGCCAGCAGCTTGGATACAGGGGGAATAGGTTCACCCCTCCACTTT. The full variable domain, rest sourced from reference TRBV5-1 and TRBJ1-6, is KAGVTQTPRYLIKTRGQQVTLSCSPISGHRSVSWYQQTPGQGLQFLFEYFSETQRNKGNFPGRFSGRQFSNSRSEMNVSTLELGDSALYLCASSLDTGGIGSPLHFGNGTRLTVT.

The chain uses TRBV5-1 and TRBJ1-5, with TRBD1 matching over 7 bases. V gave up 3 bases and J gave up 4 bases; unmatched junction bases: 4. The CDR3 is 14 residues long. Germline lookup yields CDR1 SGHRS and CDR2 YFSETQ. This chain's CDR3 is CASSSGQLNQPQHF. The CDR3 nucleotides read TGCGCCAGCAGCTCGGGACAGTTAAATCAGCCCCAGCATTTT.

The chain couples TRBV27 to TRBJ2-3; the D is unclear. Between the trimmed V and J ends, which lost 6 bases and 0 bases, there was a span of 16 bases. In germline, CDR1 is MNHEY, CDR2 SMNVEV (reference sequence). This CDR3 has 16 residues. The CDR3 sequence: CASRQPLTSSTDTQYF. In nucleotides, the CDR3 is TGTGCCAGCAGACAGCCCCTGACATCTAGCACAGATACGCAGTATTTT.

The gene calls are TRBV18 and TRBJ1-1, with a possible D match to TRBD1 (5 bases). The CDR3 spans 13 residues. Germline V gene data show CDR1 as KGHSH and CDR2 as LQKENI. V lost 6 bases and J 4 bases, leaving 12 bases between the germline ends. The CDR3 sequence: CASSLWGGTEAFF. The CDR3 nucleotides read TGTGCCAGCTCCCTCTGGGGGGGCACTGAAGCTTTCTTT.

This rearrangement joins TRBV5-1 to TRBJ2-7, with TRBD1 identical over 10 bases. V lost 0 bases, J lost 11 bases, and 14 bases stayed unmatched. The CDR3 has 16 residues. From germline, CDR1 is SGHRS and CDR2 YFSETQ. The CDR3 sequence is CASSLVGDRGTGAEYF. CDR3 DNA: TGCGCCAGCAGCTTGGTAGGGGACAGGGGTACAGGAGCGGAGTACTTC. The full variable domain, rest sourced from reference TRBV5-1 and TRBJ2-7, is KAGVTQTPRYLIKTRGQQVTLSCSPISGHRSVSWYQQTPGQGLQFLFEYFSETQRNKGNFPGRFSGRQFSNSRSEMNVSTLELGDSALYLCASSLVGDRGTGAEYFGPGTRLTVT.

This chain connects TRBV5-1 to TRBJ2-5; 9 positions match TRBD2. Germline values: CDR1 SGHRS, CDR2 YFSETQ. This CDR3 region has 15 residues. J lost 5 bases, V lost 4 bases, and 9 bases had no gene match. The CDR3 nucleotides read TGCGCCAGCAGCCTCCGGGCTAGCGGGGAGGAGACCCAGTACTTC. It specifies CASSLRASGEETQYF.

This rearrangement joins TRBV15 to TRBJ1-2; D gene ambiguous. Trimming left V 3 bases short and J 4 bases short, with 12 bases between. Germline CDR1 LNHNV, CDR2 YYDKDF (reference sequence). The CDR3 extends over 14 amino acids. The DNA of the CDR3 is TGTGCCACCAGCAGGAAAAGGGTCAGCTATGGCTACACCTTC. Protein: CATSRKRVSYGYTF.

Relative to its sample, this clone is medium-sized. The CDR3 nucleotides are TGCGCCAGCAGCTGGGGGCCCGGACAGCCTAACACTGAAGCTTTCTTT. This translates into CASSWGPGQPNTEAFF. J is TRBJ1-1 and V is TRBV5-1, with a weak D call TRBD1 (6 bases). The length of the CDR3 is 16 residues. Trimming took off 3 bases at V and 2 bases at J, with 17 bases between the two ends. Germline values: CDR1 SGHRS, CDR2 YFSETQ.

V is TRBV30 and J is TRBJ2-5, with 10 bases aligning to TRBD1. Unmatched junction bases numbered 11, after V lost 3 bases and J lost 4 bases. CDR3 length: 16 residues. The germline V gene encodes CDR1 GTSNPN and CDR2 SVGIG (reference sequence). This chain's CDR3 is CAWRSTDRGPGETQYF. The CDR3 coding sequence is TGTGCCTGGAGATCAACTGACAGGGGGCCTGGAGAGACCCAGTACTTC.

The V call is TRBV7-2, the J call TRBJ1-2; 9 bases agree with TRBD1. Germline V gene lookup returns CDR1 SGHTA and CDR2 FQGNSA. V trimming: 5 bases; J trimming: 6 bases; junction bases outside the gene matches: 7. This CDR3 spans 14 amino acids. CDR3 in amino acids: CASSRSQGAHGYTF. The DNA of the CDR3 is TGTGCCAGCAGCCGTTCACAGGGGGCGCATGGCTACACCTTC.

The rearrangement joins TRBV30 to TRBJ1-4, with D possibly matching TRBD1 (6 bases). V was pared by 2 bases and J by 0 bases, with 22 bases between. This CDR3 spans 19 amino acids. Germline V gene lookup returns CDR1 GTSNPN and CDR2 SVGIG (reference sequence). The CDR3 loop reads CAWSLNTGTLGATNEKLFF. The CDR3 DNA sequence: TGTGCCTGGAGTCTCAATACAGGGACCTTAGGGGCAACTAATGAAAAACTGTTTTTT.

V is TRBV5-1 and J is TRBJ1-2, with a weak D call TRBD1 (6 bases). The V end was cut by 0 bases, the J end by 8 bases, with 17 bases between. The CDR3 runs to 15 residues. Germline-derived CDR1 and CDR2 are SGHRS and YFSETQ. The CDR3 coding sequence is TGCGCCAGCAGCTTGGCAGAGTCAGGGGCGAAAGGCTACACCTTC. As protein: CASSLAESGAKGYTF.

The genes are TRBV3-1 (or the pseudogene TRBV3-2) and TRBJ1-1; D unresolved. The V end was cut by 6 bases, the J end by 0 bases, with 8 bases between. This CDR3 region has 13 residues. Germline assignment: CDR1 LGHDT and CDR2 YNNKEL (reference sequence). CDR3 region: CASSSALNTEAFF. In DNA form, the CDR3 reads TGTGCCAGCAGTTCGGCCCTGAACACTGAAGCTTTCTTT.

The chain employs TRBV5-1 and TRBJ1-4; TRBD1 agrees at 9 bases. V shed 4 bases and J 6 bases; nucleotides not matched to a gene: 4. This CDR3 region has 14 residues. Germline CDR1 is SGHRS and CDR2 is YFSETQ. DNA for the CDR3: TGCGCCAGCAGCATGGACAGGGGATATGAAAAACTGTTTTTT. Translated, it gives CASSMDRGYEKLFF.

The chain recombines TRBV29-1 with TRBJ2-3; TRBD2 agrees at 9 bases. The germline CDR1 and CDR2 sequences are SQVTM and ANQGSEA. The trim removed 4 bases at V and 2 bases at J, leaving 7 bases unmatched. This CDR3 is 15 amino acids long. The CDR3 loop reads CSVGGGGGSTDTQYF. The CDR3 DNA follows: TGCAGCGTTGGCGGGGGGGGTGGCTCCACAGATACGCAGTATTTT.

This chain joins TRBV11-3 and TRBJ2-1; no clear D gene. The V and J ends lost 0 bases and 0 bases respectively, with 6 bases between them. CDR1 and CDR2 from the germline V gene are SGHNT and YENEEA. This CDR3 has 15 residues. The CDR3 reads CASSLDQYSYNEQFF. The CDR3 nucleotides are TGTGCCAGCAGCTTAGATCAATACTCCTACAATGAGCAGTTCTTC. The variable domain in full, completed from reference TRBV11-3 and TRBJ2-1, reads EAGVVQSPRYKIIEKKQPVAFWCNPISGHNTLYWYLQNLGQGPELLIRYENEEAVDDSQLPKDRFSAERLKGVDSTLKIQPAELGDSAVYLCASSLDQYSYNEQFFGPGTRLTVL.